These T cell receptor beta chains were read from a single sample in a study of cytomegalovirus exposure and HLA in healthy donors. Some clones are missing from TCRdb's copy, which holds only in-frame ones; the method was immunoSEQ multiplex PCR. The sample comprises about 130,000 clones, around 67% of which are singletons, and 2% to 2.5% rests with the top ten. The sequencing sample was made of PBMCs. The receptors here all came from a woman in her thirties or forties in good health and CMV-seropositive. The CDR3 runs from the conserved cysteine through the conserved F or W. D genes are given only for firm matches. The size of a clone is reported for some rows only, either as once, few or many, or as a class for expanded clones.

V	size	D	J	DNA	CDR3
TRBV27	NA	NA	TRBJ1-1	TGTGCCAGCAGTTCGGGAAACACTAAGAACACTGAAGCTTTCTTT	CASSSGNTKNTEAFF
TRBV30	few	NA	TRBJ1-1	TGTGCCTGGAGTCCACAGGAGGGAGCTTTCTTT	CAWSPQEGAFF
TRBV7-9	NA	NA	TRBJ1-5	TGTGCCAGCAGCCCGGAGTTCAATCAGCCCCAGCATTTT	CASSPEFNQPQHF
TRBV9	NA	NA	TRBJ2-2	TGTGCCAGCAGCGTAGGTGAAGCGGACGCGAACACCGGGGAGCTGTTTTTT	CASSVGEADANTGELFF
TRBV6-6	NA	NA	TRBJ2-7	TGTGCCAGCAGCACAGTTCTCCACGAGCAGTACTTC	CASSTVLHEQYF
TRBV28	NA	NA	TRBJ2-7	TGTGCCAGCAGTTTGAGCGGTCCGCCAGGTGAGGAGCAGTACTTC	CASSLSGPPGEEQYF
TRBV9	NA	TRBD1	TRBJ1-2	TGTGCCAGCAGCCCAGGACAGGATGGCTACACCTTC	CASSPGQDGYTF
TRBV6-1	NA	TRBD2	TRBJ2-1	TGTGCCAGCAGTACGGGAGGTTATTACAATGAGCAGTTCTTC	CASSTGGYYNEQFF
TRBV7-9	NA	TRBD1	TRBJ1-1	TGTGCCAGCAGCTCCCGACAGGGGTCCACTGAAGCTTTCTTT	CASSSRQGSTEAFF
TRBV5-1	NA	TRBD1	TRBJ2-7	TGCGCCAGCAGCCCCGGGACAGCCTCCTACGAGCAGTACTTC	CASSPGTASYEQYF
TRBV9	NA	NA	TRBJ1-3	TGTGCCAGCAGCGTAGATCGGGAGACTGGAAACACCATATATTTT	CASSVDRETGNTIYF
TRBV6-5	few	NA	TRBJ2-7	TGTGCCAGCAGTAGGACAGCTTCCTACGAGCAGTACTTC	CASSRTASYEQYF
TRBV7-2	NA	TRBD2	TRBJ2-3	TGTGCCAGCGTTTCCGGGGGGAGCACAGATACGCAGTATTTT	CASVSGGSTDTQYF
TRBV7-9	NA	TRBD1	TRBJ2-7	TGTGCCAGCAGCTCCACCGGGACAGGGCCAGCCGAGCAGTACTTC	CASSSTGTGPAEQYF
TRBV11-3	NA	TRBD2	TRBJ2-5	TGTGCCAGCAGCCCCGGGACTAGCGGGAGGGTAGGCGAGACCCAGTACTTC	CASSPGTSGRVGETQYF
TRBV6-1	NA	TRBD1	TRBJ1-1	TGTGCCAGCAGTGGCCTGCTGGGACAGGGGAACACTGAAGCTTTCTTT	CASSGLLGQGNTEAFF
TRBV29-1	NA	NA	TRBJ1-2	TGCAGCGTTCGGCTTTGGACAGCAACTAACTATGGCTACACCTTC	CSVRLWTATNYGYTF
TRBV28	NA	NA	TRBJ1-1	TGTGCCAGCAGTCCTAGGACAGAAGCCACTGAAGCTTTCTTT	CASSPRTEATEAFF
TRBV7-3	few	TRBD1	TRBJ2-1	TGTGCCAGCAGCTTAACGACAGGGAACAATGAGCAGTTCTTC	CASSLTTGNNEQFF
TRBV27	once	NA	TRBJ2-5	TGTGCCAGCAGCCCCTTCCCGTATGAGAAAGTTGAGACCCAGTACTTC	CASSPFPYEKVETQYF
TRBV5-5	few	NA	TRBJ2-3	TGTGCCAGCAGCTTGGGGGGGCCGTACACAGATACGCAGTATTTT	CASSLGGPYTDTQYF
TRBV11-3	once	TRBD2	TRBJ2-5	TGTGCCAGCAGCTTATCAGCGGGAGACCAAGAGACCCAGTACTTC	CASSLSAGDQETQYF
TRBV15	NA	NA	TRBJ1-1	TGTGCCACCAGCAGAGGGGCCACTGAAGCTTTCTTT	CATSRGATEAFF
TRBV7-9	NA	TRBD1	TRBJ1-4	TGTGCCAGCAGCTTACAGGGGGCGCTTGAAAAACTGTTTTTT	CASSLQGALEKLFF
TRBV5-4	NA	NA	TRBJ2-1	TGTGCCAGCAGCCCGCGGGGAGGATCCAACAATGAGCAGTTCTTC	CASSPRGGSNNEQFF
TRBV21-1	NA	NA	TRBJ2-1	TGTGCCAGCACCCCCCAGGATGAGCAGTTCTTC	CASTPQDEQFF
TRBV19	once	NA	TRBJ2-1	TGTGCCAGTACCCCAGAGGCCCACGGGTCCTACAATGAGCAGTTCTTC	CASTPEAHGSYNEQFF